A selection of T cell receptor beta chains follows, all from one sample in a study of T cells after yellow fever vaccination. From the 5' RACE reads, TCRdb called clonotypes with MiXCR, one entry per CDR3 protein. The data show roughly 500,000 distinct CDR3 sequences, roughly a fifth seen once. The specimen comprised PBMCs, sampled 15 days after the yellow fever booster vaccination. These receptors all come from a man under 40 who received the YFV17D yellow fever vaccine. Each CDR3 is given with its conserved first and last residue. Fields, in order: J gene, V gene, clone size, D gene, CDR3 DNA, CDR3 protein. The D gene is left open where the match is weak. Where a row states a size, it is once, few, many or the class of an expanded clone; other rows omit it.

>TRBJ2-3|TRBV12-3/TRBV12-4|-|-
TGTGCCAGCAGTTTTTCTTCGAATACGCAGTATTTT
CASSFSSNTQYF
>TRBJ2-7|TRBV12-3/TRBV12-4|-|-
TGTGCCAGCAGTTTAGGGTGGATCACATACGAGCAGTACTTC
CASSLGWITYEQYF
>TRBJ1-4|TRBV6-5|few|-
TGTGCCAGCAGTTACTCGATGACAGGTGTTGGTGAAAAACTGTTTTTT
CASSYSMTGVGEKLFF
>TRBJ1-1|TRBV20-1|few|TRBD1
TGCAGTGCTAGCAGACAGGGTAGTGATTTCTTT
CSASRQGSDFF
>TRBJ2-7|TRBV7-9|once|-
TGTGCCAGCAGCATAGACTTCTACGAGCAGTACTTC
CASSIDFYEQYF
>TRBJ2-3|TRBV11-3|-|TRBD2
TGTGCCAGCAGCTTGGGCGGGAGCCTGACAGATACGCAGTATTTT
CASSLGGSLTDTQYF
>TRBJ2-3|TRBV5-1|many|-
TGCGCCACCAAGGCCACAGATACGCAGTATTTT
CATKATDTQYF
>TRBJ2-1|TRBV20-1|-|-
TGCAGTGCCGGAGGTATCAATGAGCAGTTCTTC
CSAGGINEQFF
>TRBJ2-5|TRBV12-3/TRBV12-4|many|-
TGTGCCAGCAATGACGGAGGAGGCCTGAGGAAGACCCAGTACTTC
CASNDGGGLRKTQYF
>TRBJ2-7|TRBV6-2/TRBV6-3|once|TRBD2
TGTGCCAGCAGTTTAGTAGCGGGAGAAGAGCAGTACTTC
CASSLVAGEEQYF
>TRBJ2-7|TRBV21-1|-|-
TGTGCCAGCAGCAAAGGCTGGAGACAGGGGCCCTACGAGCAGTACTTC
CASSKGWRQGPYEQYF
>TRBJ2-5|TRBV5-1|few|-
TGCGCCAGCAGCTTCTCCCTAACCCGCTCGGGGGAGACCCAGTACTTC
CASSFSLTRSGETQYF
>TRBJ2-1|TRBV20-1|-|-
TGCAGTGCTAGTCCTAGCGCGTACTACAATGAGCAGTTCTTC
CSASPSAYYNEQFF
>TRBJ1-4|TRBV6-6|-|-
TGTGCCAGCAGTTACTCGGCAGGAGAAAAACTGTTTTTT
CASSYSAGEKLFF
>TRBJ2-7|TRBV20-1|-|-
TGCAGTGCTGGCATAGCCTGGGAGGAGCAGTACTTC
CSAGIAWEEQYF
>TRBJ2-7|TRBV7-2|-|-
TGTGCCAGCAGCCGAGACTCCTTTATCGGCGAGCAGTACTTC
CASSRDSFIGEQYF
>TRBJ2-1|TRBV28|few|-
TGTGCCAGCAGTCCTCGGGACTCGCCCGAGAATGAGCAGTTCTTC
CASSPRDSPENEQFF
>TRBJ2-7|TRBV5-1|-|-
TGCGCCAGCAGGGAGGAAGGTGAGCAGTACTTC
CASREEGEQYF
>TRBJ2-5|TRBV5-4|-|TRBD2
TGTGCCAGCAACATCGGGGGGACCGAAGAGACCCAGTACTTC
CASNIGGTEETQYF
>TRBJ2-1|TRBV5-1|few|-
TGCGCCAGCAGACGCGGTAGCGGATGGGACAATGAGCAGTTCTTC
CASRRGSGWDNEQFF
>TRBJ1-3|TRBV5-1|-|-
TGCGCCAGCAGCTTGGACTTCAGCTCTGGAAACACCATATATTTT
CASSLDFSSGNTIYF
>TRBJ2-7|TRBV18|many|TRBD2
TGTGCCAGCTCACCACCGGGACTAGCCTACGAGCAGTACTTC
CASSPPGLAYEQYF
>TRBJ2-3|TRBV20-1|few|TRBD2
TGCAGTGCTAGAGATGGGGCGGGAGCAGATACGCAGTATTTT
CSARDGAGADTQYF
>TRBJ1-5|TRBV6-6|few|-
TGTGCCAGCAGCTTACTCCTACAGCCCCAGCATTTT
CASSLLLQPQHF
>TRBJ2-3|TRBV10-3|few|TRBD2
TGTGCCACCTCCGGGACTAGCGGCACAGATACGCAGTATTTT
CATSGTSGTDTQYF
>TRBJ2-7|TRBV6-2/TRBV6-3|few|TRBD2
TGTGCCAGCAGTATAGCGGGCTCCTACGAGCAGTACTTC
CASSIAGSYEQYF
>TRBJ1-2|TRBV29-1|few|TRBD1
TGCAGCGTCCTCGGGACAGGTCTTTCTGGCTACACCTTC
CSVLGTGLSGYTF
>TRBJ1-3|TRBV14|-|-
TGTGCCAGCAGCCAAGTCGCGGGAACTACTGGAAACACCATATATTTT
CASSQVAGTTGNTIYF